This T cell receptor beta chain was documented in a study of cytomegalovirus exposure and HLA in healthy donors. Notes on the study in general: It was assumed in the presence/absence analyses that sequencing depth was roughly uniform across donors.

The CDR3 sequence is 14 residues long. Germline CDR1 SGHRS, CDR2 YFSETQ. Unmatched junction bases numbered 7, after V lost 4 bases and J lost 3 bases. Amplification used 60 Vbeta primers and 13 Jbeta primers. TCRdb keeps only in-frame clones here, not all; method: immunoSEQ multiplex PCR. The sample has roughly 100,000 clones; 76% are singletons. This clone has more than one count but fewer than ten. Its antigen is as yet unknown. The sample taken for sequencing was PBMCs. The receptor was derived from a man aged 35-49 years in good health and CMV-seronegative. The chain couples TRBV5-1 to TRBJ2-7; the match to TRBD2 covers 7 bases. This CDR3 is CASSPAGEVYEQYF. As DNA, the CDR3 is TGCGCCAGCAGCCCCGCGGGGGAAGTCTACGAGCAGTACTTC.